This entry is about one T cell receptor beta chain. What it binds is not known. The data belong to a study of T-cell memory formation after mild COVID-19. Study summary: Clusters were largely donor specific. Study-level points and caveats: Cross-reactive memory apparently joined, as some responding clones appeared in pre-infection memory. Among CD4+ contracting clones, most were CM and EM, and CD8+ ones EMRA.

V shed 4 bases, J shed 0 bases, and the junction held 10 bases outside the gene matches. The CDR3 has 17 amino acids. In germline, CDR1 is SQVTM, CDR2 ANQGSEA. 5'RACE with constant-segment primers yielded barcoded, UMI-tagged TCR alpha and TCR beta cDNA libraries. TCRdb reprocessed the 5' RACE reads with MiXCR, giving one entry per CDR3 protein. The sample records about 470,000 distinct CDR3 sequences, approximately 18% being singletons. Sequencing was done on a sample of PBMCs or a T cell subset sorted from them (not recorded which). V usage is TRBV29-1 and J usage is TRBJ2-1, with 9 bases that match TRBD2. This clonotype was sampled from an adult woman who had mild COVID-19 (a few samples of this study predate the infection). Cell type and time point are not known. The CDR3 spells CSVGGGVSGGSYNEQFF. CDR3 DNA sequence: TGCAGCGTTGGGGGAGGGGTTAGCGGGGGCTCCTACAATGAGCAGTTCTTC.